The 21 T cell receptor beta chains below come from one sample, sequenced in a study of blood T cells in healthy people across ages. Alongside a J-beta primer mix, a sample-barcoded 5' primer served in a second PCR lasting roughly 6 to 11 cycles. From the 5' RACE reads, TCRdb called clonotypes with MiXCR, one entry per CDR3 protein. The sample yields fewer than 2 million distinct CDR3 sequences, 30% to 40% seen once. Sequences were obtained from blood. All receptors come from a human donor in good health.

The gene calls are TRBV4-1 and TRBJ2-3; 14 bases fit TRBD2. There are 17 residues in the CDR3. Per the germline V gene, CDR1 is MGHRA and CDR2 is YSYEKL. Trimming took 4 bases from V and 4 from J; bases not matched to a gene: 7. CDR3 loop: CASSPRQGLAGADTQYF. As DNA, the CDR3 is TGCGCCAGCAGCCCCCGACAGGGACTAGCGGGGGCAGATACGCAGTATTTT.

The table lists this clonotype with a few counts. V is TRBV29-1 and J is TRBJ2-1; D is undetermined. The CDR3 length is 13 residues. V was pared by 2 bases and J by 2 bases, with 7 bases between. The germline CDR1 and CDR2 sequences are SQVTM and ANQGSEA. The CDR3 bases are TGCAGCGTTGAAATACCAACCTACAATGAGCAGTTCTTC. This gives the protein CSVEIPTYNEQFF.

The DNA for the CDR3 is TGTGCCAGCAGCTTGGCCGGGTTGAAACTCTCTGGAAACACCATATATTTT. Translation gives CASSLAGLKLSGNTIYF. The gene calls are TRBV5-5 and TRBJ1-3, with D unresolved. CDR1 and CDR2 from the germline V gene are SGHKS and YYEKEE (reference sequence). The CDR3 is made up of 17 amino acids. Trimming shortened V by 0 bases and J by 0 bases, and 13 bases separated the two germline ends.

In this sample, this clonotype turned up a few times. The chain employs TRBV7-2 and TRBJ2-7; TRBD2 agrees at 7 bases. J gave up 0 bases and V 4 bases, and 9 bases lay outside the gene matches. The germline V gene encodes CDR1 SGHTA and CDR2 FQGNSA. The CDR3 is made up of 16 amino acids. As DNA, the CDR3 is TGTGCCAGCAGCTGGTCAGCGGGGCAAAACTCCTACGAGCAGTACTTC. Amino acids: CASSWSAGQNSYEQYF. Using reference TRBV7-2 and TRBJ2-7 for the parts outside the CDR3, the full variable domain is GAGVSQSPSNKVTEKGKDVELRCDPISGHTALYWYRQSLGQGLEFLIYFQGNSAPDKSGLPSDRFSAERTGGSVSTLTIQRTQQEDSAVYLCASSWSAGQNSYEQYFGPGTRLTVT.

The gene calls are TRBV28 and TRBJ2-1, with D possibly TRBD1 on 5 matching bases. The CDR3 extends over 16 amino acids. Trimming removed 7 bases at V and 12 bases at J, with 28 bases between. Germline loops: CDR1 MDHEN, CDR2 SYDVKM. CDR3 loop: CASTDSTATVLYVQFF. In DNA, the CDR3 is TGTGCCAGCACCGATTCGACAGCAACAGTTCTGTATGTGCAGTTCTTC.

About this clonotype itself: The germline gene is not matched at one end of the junction; a read error may be the cause. The chain recombines TRBV20-1 with TRBJ1-4; D unresolved. This CDR3 spans 12 amino acids. Germline CDR1 and CDR2: DFQATT and SNEGSKA (reference sequence). The CDR3 nucleotides are TGTAGTGCTAAAAGAGGCATTTCTGAGCTGTTTTTT. It specifies CSAKRGISELFF.

The chain joins TRBV20-1 to TRBJ2-3; possible D gene TRBD2, 6 bases. The CDR3 is 15 residues long. Trimming took off 3 bases at V and 5 bases at J, with 18 bases between the two ends. CDR1 and CDR2 from the germline V gene are DFQATT and SNEGSKA (reference sequence). The CDR3 DNA reads TGCAGTGCTAGCCTTTCTAGCGTGGGGGGAGATACGCAGTATTTT. It yields the protein CSASLSSVGGDTQYF.

This clonotype was counted a few times. CDR3 amino acids: CASSESRDRVETQYF. The DNA of the CDR3 is TGCGCCAGCAGTGAGTCGAGGGACAGGGTAGAGACCCAGTACTTC. This sequence joins TRBV10-2 and TRBJ2-4; 9 positions agree with TRBD1. The J call may not be correct, given that the DNA end is closer to TRBJ2-5. The germline CDR1 and CDR2 sequences are WSHSY and SAAADI. The CDR3 spans 15 residues.

In regard to this clonotype: Germline is not matched at one junction end, which may reflect a read error. The chain recombines TRBV29-1 with TRBJ1-2; D remains unclear. CDR3 size: 12 residues. Per the germline V gene, CDR1 is SQVTM and CDR2 is ANQGSEA. The CDR3 reads CSAGRSNYGHTF. In nucleotides, the CDR3 is TGCAGCGCTGGACGGAGCAACTATGGCCACACCTTC.

The chain has TRBV27 and TRBJ2-1; possibly TRBD1 or TRBD2 for D (6 bases each). CDR3 size: 16 residues. Germline V gene data show CDR1 as MNHEY and CDR2 as SMNVEV (reference sequence). Between the trimmed V and J ends, which lost 2 bases and 0 bases, there was a span of 11 bases. CDR3 protein: CASSLVRGASYNEQFF. CDR3 coding DNA: TGTGCCAGCAGTTTAGTGAGGGGGGCCTCCTACAATGAGCAGTTCTTC.

Concerning this clonotype: The junction departs from the called germline gene at one end, perhaps through a read error. V and J are TRBV4-1 and TRBJ1-5, with D perhaps TRBD1 (6 bases). CDR3 size: 19 residues. The V gene's germline CDR1 is MGHRA and CDR2 YSYEKL. The CDR3 nucleotides read TGCGCCAACAGCCTTAGTGGCGGCATGAGGGGGAAGTTCAATCAGCCCCAGCATTTT. It specifies CANSLSGGMRGKFNQPQHF.

CDR3 loop: CASSLALPRKGSTDTQYF. CDR3 nucleotides: TGTGCCAGCAGCTTAGCGCTCCCCCGGAAGGGCAGCACAGATACGCAGTATTTT. The chain has TRBV7-2 and TRBJ2-3; D is unclear. CDR1 and CDR2 (germline): SGHTA, FQGNSA. V was shortened by 0 bases and J by 0 bases, with 16 bases between the two germline ends. This CDR3 is built from 18 residues. Combining the CDR3 with reference TRBV7-2 and TRBJ2-3 gives the whole variable domain GAGVSQSPSNKVTEKGKDVELRCDPISGHTALYWYRQSLGQGLEFLIYFQGNSAPDKSGLPSDRFSAERTGGSVSTLTIQRTQQEDSAVYLCASSLALPRKGSTDTQYFGPGTRLTVL.

V is TRBV27 and J is TRBJ2-7, with 10 bases lining up with TRBD1. Losses at the gene ends were 3 bases for V and 4 bases for J; bases not matched to a gene: 12. Germline assignment: CDR1 MNHEY and CDR2 SMNVEV (reference sequence). There are 17 residues in the CDR3. The CDR3 DNA reads TGTGCCAGCAGTTTTTCGTCGGGGACAGGGGCCCCTTACGAGCAGTACTTC. It yields the protein CASSFSSGTGAPYEQYF.

The V call is TRBV7-9, the J call TRBJ2-5; maybe TRBD1 (6 bases). In germline, CDR1 is SEHNR, CDR2 FQNEAQ (reference sequence). This CDR3 is built from 13 residues. Trimming stripped 5 bases from V and 11 bases from J, with 18 bases between. The CDR3 spells CASSVGTYNEQYF. The CDR3 DNA is TGTGCCAGCAGCGTTGGGACATACAATGAGCAGTACTTC.

A few counts support this clonotype. The rearrangement joins TRBV20-1 to TRBJ1-2; D is undetermined. CDR3 length: 15 amino acids. Trimming removed 0 bases from V and 8 bases from J, with 19 bases in between. CDR1 DFQATT and CDR2 SNEGSKA come from the germline V gene (reference sequence). As DNA, the CDR3 is TGCAGTGCTAGAGACTTTAGGAGACCCGATTCAGGCTACACCTTC. Its protein is CSARDFRRPDSGYTF.

The chain employs TRBV28 and TRBJ1-2; TRBD1 might be the D (6 bases). V gave up 6 bases and J gave up 4 bases, with 15 bases separating them. In germline, CDR1 is MDHEN, CDR2 SYDVKM. The CDR3 is made up of 14 amino acids. The CDR3: CASRLQGWGYGYTF. The CDR3 DNA is TGTGCCAGCAGACTACAGGGATGGGGCTATGGCTACACCTTC.

V and J are TRBV15 and TRBJ1-5; 7 bases fit TRBD1. V gave up 1 base and J gave up 6 bases; unmatched junction bases: 6. Germline V CDR1 and CDR2: LNHNV, YYDKDF (reference sequence). The CDR3 runs 15 residues. The CDR3 here is CATSRVDREGQPQHF. DNA for the CDR3: TGTGCCACCAGCAGAGTAGACAGGGAAGGTCAGCCCCAGCATTTT.

V and J are TRBV13 and TRBJ1-6; D call uncertain. The CDR3 consists of 12 residues. The V gene's germline CDR1 is PRHDT and CDR2 FYEKMQ (reference sequence). V lost 9 bases to trimming and J lost 7 bases, with 10 bases between them. Written as DNA, the CDR3 is TGTGCCAGTACATTTAGCAATTCACCCCTCCACTTT. Amino acids: CASTFSNSPLHF.

DNA for the CDR3: TGTGCCAGCAGTTACTCGATCTATAACTATGGCTACACCTTC. Translating gives CASSYSIYNYGYTF. The chain carries TRBV6-2 or TRBV6-3 and TRBJ1-2; D is unclear. Germline values: CDR1 MNHEY, CDR2 SVGEGT. Trimming pared 0 bases from V and 1 base from J, leaving 6 bases between. CDR3 size: 14 residues.

CDR3 sequence reads: CASSSGGGATNEKLFF. Here the CDR3 DNA reads TGTGCCAGCAGCTCCGGGGGGGGAGCAACTAATGAAAAACTGTTTTTT. The J gene is TRBJ1-4, the V gene TRBV5-4; D might be TRBD1 (5 bases). Germline-derived CDR1 and CDR2 are SGHNT and YYREEE (reference sequence). With 3 bases removed from V and 0 bases from J, the gap between germline ends came to 12 bases. The CDR3 sequence is 16 residues long.

V gene TRBV5-4 combines with J gene TRBJ1-1; D possibly corresponds to TRBD1 (5 bases). The CDR3 runs 14 residues. The germline V gene encodes CDR1 SGHNT and CDR2 YYREEE (reference sequence). Trimming left V 7 bases short and J 1 base short, with 14 bases between. Here the CDR3 reads CASASGAGNTEAFF. CDR3 nucleotide sequence: TGTGCCAGCGCATCCGGGGCAGGGAACACTGAAGCTTTCTTT.